The 11 T cell receptor beta chains given below trace back to one sample, sequenced in a study of blood T cell repertoires in COVID-19. Clones were read by immunoSEQ multiplex PCR, and TCRdb kept only the in-frame ones, dropping some. The top ten hold 15% to 20% of the sample, which has 90,000 to 110,000 clones, approximately 87% seen once. The sample taken for sequencing was peripheral blood. The receptors come from a woman aged 55-69 years with acute or convalescent COVID-19.

The V gene is TRBV5-1, the J gene TRBJ2-3; 15 nucleotides align to TRBD2. V dropped 3 bases and J dropped 2; count of bases not matched to a gene: 4. The CDR3 is made up of 17 amino acids. In germline, CDR1 is SGHRS, CDR2 YFSETQ. The CDR3 is CASSWGLAGGITDTQYF. The CDR3 DNA reads TGCGCCAGCAGCTGGGGACTAGCGGGGGGTATCACAGATACGCAGTATTTT.

This chain uses TRBV29-1 with TRBJ1-2; D ambiguous. Germline assignment: CDR1 SQVTM and CDR2 ANQGSEA. CDR3 size: 10 residues. V lost 3 bases and J 8 bases, leaving 7 bases between the germline ends. The CDR3 loop reads CSVDARGYTF. CDR3 nucleotide sequence: TGCAGCGTTGACGCTCGGGGCTACACCTTC.

The J gene is TRBJ2-2, the V gene TRBV4-3; TRBD2 agrees at 7 bases. Germline lookup yields CDR1 LGHNA and CDR2 YSLEER. The CDR3 has 15 amino acids. V lost 5 bases and J lost 5; bases outside the gene matches: 8. The CDR3 loop reads CASSSAGLPTGELFF. For the CDR3, the DNA is TGCGCCAGCAGCTCCGCGGGACTACCAACCGGGGAGCTGTTTTTT.

The CDR3 DNA reads as TGTGCCAGCAGTGTGGGACAGAGAAACACTGAAGCTTTCTTT. This encodes CASSVGQRNTEAFF. The rearrangement uses TRBV28 and TRBJ1-1, with 7 bases lining up with TRBD1. The germline V gene has CDR1 MDHEN and CDR2 SYDVKM. V was pared by 5 bases and J by 2 bases, with 5 bases of the junction left unmatched. The CDR3 runs 14 residues. The entire variable domain, with the rest obtained from reference TRBV28 and TRBJ1-1, is as follows: DVKVTQSSRYLVKRTGEKVFLECVQDMDHENMFWYRQDPGLGLRLIYFSYDVKMKEKGDIPEGYSVSREKKERFSLILESASTNQTSMYLCASSVGQRNTEAFFGQGTRLTVV.

This sequence joins TRBV19 and TRBJ1-5; no definite D call. Germline lookup yields CDR1 LNHDA and CDR2 SQIVND (reference sequence). CDR3 length equals 14 residues. V was clipped by 7 bases and J by 5 bases, with 15 bases between them. The CDR3 loop reads CASNTRTSYQPQHF. The CDR3 coding sequence is TGTGCCAGTAATACCCGGACTTCTTATCAGCCCCAGCATTTT.

The V and J genes are TRBV6-5 and TRBJ1-6; TRBD1 matches at 7 bases. The germline CDR1 and CDR2 sequences are MNHEY and SVGAGI. This CDR3 spans 13 amino acids. The J segment lost 10 bases and the V segment lost 10 bases, leaving 10 bases of the junction unmatched. CDR3 in amino acids: CATTGQSGSPLHF. CDR3 coding DNA: TGTGCCACCACGGGACAGTCAGGATCACCCCTCCACTTT.

This clone was observed a few times. This chain joins TRBV5-1 and TRBJ1-3; tentatively, D is TRBD1 (6 bases). There are 15 residues in the CDR3. The germline V and J ends were trimmed by 4 bases and 4 bases, with 15 bases remaining between them. CDR1 is SGHRS, CDR2 YFSETQ, per germline. Written as DNA, the CDR3 is TGCGCCAGCAGCCCGTCGACAGGCCAAGGAAACACCATATATTTT. Residues: CASSPSTGQGNTIYF. The full variable domain, its missing parts supplied by reference TRBV5-1 and TRBJ1-3, is KAGVTQTPRYLIKTRGQQVTLSCSPISGHRSVSWYQQTPGQGLQFLFEYFSETQRNKGNFPGRFSGRQFSNSRSEMNVSTLELGDSALYLCASSPSTGQGNTIYFGEGSWLTVV.

This clone was detected once. V usage is TRBV28 and J usage is TRBJ1-5; the D is unclear. CDR1 and CDR2 from the germline V gene are MDHEN and SYDVKM. This CDR3 spans 13 amino acids. Trimming took off 6 bases at V and 7 bases at J, with 13 bases between the two ends. The CDR3 DNA is TGTGCCAGCAGCCTAGCCGGGGAGCAGCCCCAGCATTTT. It translates to CASSLAGEQPQHF.

Only a few counts were recorded for this clone. This sequence joins TRBV10-3 and TRBJ2-7; 14 bases fit TRBD2. CDR3 length: 13 residues. Germline V lookup: CDR1 ENHRY, CDR2 SYGVKD. The V and J ends lost 11 bases and 6 bases, in that order; junction bases with no gene match: 6. The CDR3 loop reads CASSGLAGGEQYF. CDR3 DNA sequence: TGTGCCTCCTCTGGACTAGCGGGAGGCGAGCAGTACTTC.

The genes are TRBV6-6 and TRBJ2-2, with D perhaps matching TRBD1 (5 bases). This CDR3 has 11 residues. Germline V gene sequence: CDR1 MNHNY, CDR2 SVGAGI (reference sequence). V dropped 11 bases and J dropped 5 bases, with 9 bases sitting between them. CDR3 sequence (DNA): TGTGCCGGGGCCGAGACCGGGGAGCTGTTTTTT. Protein product: CAGAETGELFF.

V and J are TRBV7-9 and TRBJ2-3; TRBD2 aligns across 7 bases. From germline, CDR1 is SEHNR and CDR2 FQNEAQ (reference sequence). CDR3 length: 14 residues. After removal of 6 bases from V and 2 bases from J, the junction contained 5 bases not matched to a gene. The CDR3 DNA reads TGTGCCAGCAGACTGGGGGGGAACACAGATACGCAGTATTTT. This sequence encodes CASRLGGNTDTQYF.